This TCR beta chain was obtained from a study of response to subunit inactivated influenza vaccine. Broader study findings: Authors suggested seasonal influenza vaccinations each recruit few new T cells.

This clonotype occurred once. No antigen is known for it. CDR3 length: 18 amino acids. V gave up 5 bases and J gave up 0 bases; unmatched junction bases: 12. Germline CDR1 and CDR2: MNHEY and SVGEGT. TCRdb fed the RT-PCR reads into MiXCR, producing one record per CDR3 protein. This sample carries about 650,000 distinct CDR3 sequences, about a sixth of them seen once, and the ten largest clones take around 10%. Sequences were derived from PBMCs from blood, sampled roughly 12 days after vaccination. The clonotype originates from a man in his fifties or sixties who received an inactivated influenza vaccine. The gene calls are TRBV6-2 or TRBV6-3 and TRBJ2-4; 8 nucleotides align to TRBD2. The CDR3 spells CASSGTPSGRRAKNIQYF. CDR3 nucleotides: TGTGCCAGCAGTGGAACTCCGAGCGGGAGACGAGCCAAAAACATTCAGTACTTC.